The present entry profiles one T cell receptor beta chain with its context. Its specific antigen is unknown. The input lacks base qualities; no much larger clone sits a single base away. TCR CDR3 regions were amplified from genomic DNA by multiplex PCR using the deep immunoSEQ assay. Genomic DNA extracted from each cell subset was distributed evenly over all wells of several immunoSEQ 96-well plates, and each plate served as one replicate. For sorted subsets, approximately 200 ng of genomic DNA, equivalent to 30,000 or so T cell genomes, went into each replicate PCR. The purified libraries were quantified using a Qubit 3.0 fluorometer, sized with a Bioanalyzer 2100, and then quantified again using the KAPA Library Quantification kit. Each immunoSEQ 96-well plate was sequenced on its own single-read 150-cycle Illumina NextSeq 550 flow cell. In the authors' own workflow: The immunoSEQ output contained only junctional sequences without quality scores, so filtering could not match that applied to full-length reads. To assign V/J genes and CDR3, sequences were annotated against IMGT germline references using PyIR, a Python wrapper for IgBLAST v1.9. Any read was removed if the V/J assignment was weak (E-value above 1e-6), the CDR3 was missing, or the read contained stop codons, out-of-frame junctions, or ambiguous translated residues. V3J clonotypes were defined as sequences sharing the same inferred V gene, J gene, and CDR3 amino acid sequence. The percentage overlap between two repertoires was calculated by dividing the number of shared unique clonotypes by the size of the smaller repertoire. Three approaches were used to assess repertoire richness: RTK rarefaction, the Chao1 estimator, and Recon v2.1 estimates of unobserved clonotypes. OLGA was used to compute generation probabilities for all TCRbeta clonotypes that the gDNA method yielded from a few donors. The table was pulled from immuneACCESS by TCRdb, which kept in-frame rearrangements only. Such tables lose some clones; where checked, under half of the loss comes from unresolved V genes, and the rest has no known cause. Clone size and V and J calls were adopted from that table, with D and trimming inferred from the DNA. In all, the sample holds 600,000 or so clones, and about 98% of those were seen once. 0.25% to 0.35% of the sample belongs to the ten largest clones.

CD8 naive samples were CD45RO-negative cells positively selected for CCR7, giving a CD45RA+CCR7+ population that excluded TemRA cells. Healthy HIV-negative adults with no recently reported acute infections or vaccinations were included as donors. Only Caucasian adults living in Nashville, Tennessee, USA were represented among the donors. Blood was obtained by leukapheresis, after which PBMCs were separated by Ficoll-Histopaque density gradient centrifugation and cryopreserved in liquid nitrogen vapor phase. Analytical flow cytometry was used to check the purity and quantity of each magnetically sorted T cell population. Genomic DNA was isolated from each sorted fraction and quantified by UV absorbance on a Nanodrop 2000c. This sample is part of a study of shared clonotypes between healthy human individuals (dated by TCRdb to the early 2020s). About the study as a whole: The cohort included three men and a couple of women between 18 and 49 years of age. Leukapheresis yielded between about 0.85 and 9.5 billion PBMCs per donor. For each donor, CD4 naive and CD4 memory were each run on three plates, CD8 naive on two plates, and CD8 memory on one plate. Different laboratories and diverse techniques were used to prepare libraries and sequence TCR repertoires, to increase sequencing depth and limit assay-specific biases. The study deeply sequenced blood TCR repertoires of five healthy adults to estimate repertoire size and the extent of clonotype sharing between individuals. Overall study results and their limits: Because the study included a small number of donors, the genetic and exposure-history diversity represented was limited. Rarefaction of sorted-subset datasets indicated incomplete sequencing despite the large sequencing depth. Larger estimated clonotype richness was generally found for naive subsets than for memory subsets. Only blood was sampled, and tissue TCR repertoires likely differ from those in blood. Pairwise subsampling indicated that sequencing depth was expected to affect the degree of clonotype sharing among donors. Clonotypes shared by all four sorted-subset donors showed higher generation probabilities than non-shared clonotypes. When several donors were compared, the shared fraction of clonotypes was about 5% for naive CD4, 3% to 4% for naive CD8, roughly 2.3% for memory CD4, and less than 0.5% for memory CD8.

The CDR3 spans 15 residues, from the cysteine through the phenylalanine. Only CDR3 DNA is held: 45 bases, read in frame from base 1. The germline V gene (reference sequence) provides CDR1 MNHEY and CDR2 SMNVEV. Between the V and J ends, shortened by 2 bases and 3 bases respectively, the junction contains 14 bases. The chain employs TRBV27 and TRBJ2-7; TRBD2 is possibly the D segment (6 matching bases). This TCR was recovered from a man under 40 in good health. Sequencing was carried out using naive CD8+ T cells sorted from blood. The label giving this sample's cell subset or site can be read as: CD45RA+CCR7+. The CDR3 has the sequence CASSLAGLRDYEQYF. The nucleotides read TGTGCCAGCAGTTTAGCGGGGTTAAGGGACTACGAGCAGTACTTC.